These T cell receptor beta chains were read from a single sample in a study of TIL therapy for anti-PD-1-resistant metastatic lung cancer. Here immunoSEQ multiplex PCR was the method, and the copy in TCRdb shows in-frame clones only, minus some. The data hold about 55,000 clones, with roughly 77% observed a single time. The source was blood, collected at baseline. The receptors shown here come from a person aged 25-85 years with non-small cell lung cancer. Each CDR3 is given with its conserved first and last residue. D genes are given only for firm matches. The size entry is marked missing in some rows and otherwise reads once, few, many or a size class.

clone size: few
V gene: TRBV6-5
D gene: TRBD1
CDR3 length: 14
J gene: TRBJ2-5
CDR3 protein: CASSRTGLRETQYF
CDR3 DNA: TGTGCCAGCAGCCGGACAGGTCTTCGAGAGACCCAGTACTTC

clone size: -
V gene: TRBV29-1
D gene: TRBD1
CDR3 length: 13
J gene: TRBJ2-5
CDR3 protein: CSVSGGAGGTQYF
CDR3 DNA: TGCAGCGTCTCAGGGGGCGCCGGGGGGACCCAGTACTTC

clone size: -
V gene: TRBV27
D gene: TRBD2
CDR3 length: 15
J gene: TRBJ2-5
CDR3 protein: CASRNSGGHQETQYF
CDR3 DNA: TGTGCCAGCAGGAATAGCGGGGGACACCAAGAGACCCAGTACTTC

clone size: -
V gene: TRBV11-2
D gene: -
CDR3 length: 16
J gene: TRBJ2-3
CDR3 protein: CASSARRTPRTDTQYF
CDR3 DNA: TGTGCCAGCAGCGCCCGAAGGACACCCCGCACAGATACGCAGTATTTT

clone size: -
V gene: TRBV14
D gene: -
CDR3 length: 13
J gene: TRBJ2-7
CDR3 protein: CASRRQGTYEQYF
CDR3 DNA: TGTGCCAGCAGGAGACAAGGCACCTACGAGCAGTACTTC

clone size: few
V gene: TRBV6-6
D gene: -
CDR3 length: 13
J gene: TRBJ2-7
CDR3 protein: CASSYTVKDEQYF
CDR3 DNA: TGTGCCAGCAGTTACACAGTAAAGGACGAGCAGTACTTC

clone size: -
V gene: TRBV28
D gene: -
CDR3 length: 12
J gene: TRBJ2-7
CDR3 protein: CASSRGPYEQYF
CDR3 DNA: TGTGCCAGCAGTCGGGGCCCGTACGAGCAGTACTTC

clone size: -
V gene: TRBV3-1/TRBV3-2
D gene: TRBD2
CDR3 length: 18
J gene: TRBJ2-3
CDR3 protein: CASSQGLAGEKSTDTQYF
CDR3 DNA: TGTGCCAGCAGCCAAGGGCTAGCGGGGGAAAAAAGCACAGATACGCAGTATTTT

clone size: -
V gene: TRBV5-3
D gene: -
CDR3 length: 15
J gene: TRBJ1-2
CDR3 protein: CARSLARGLRYGYTF
CDR3 DNA: TGTGCCAGAAGCTTGGCCAGGGGCCTTAGGTATGGCTACACCTTC

clone size: -
V gene: TRBV14
D gene: TRBD1
CDR3 length: 14
J gene: TRBJ1-2
CDR3 protein: CASNQQGNFYGYTF
CDR3 DNA: TGTGCCAGCAACCAACAGGGGAATTTTTATGGCTACACCTTC

clone size: -
V gene: TRBV7-8
D gene: -
CDR3 length: 15
J gene: TRBJ2-3
CDR3 protein: CASSLNGATTDTQYF
CDR3 DNA: TGTGCCAGCAGCTTAAACGGGGCCACAACAGATACGCAGTATTTT

clone size: once
V gene: TRBV7-8
D gene: -
CDR3 length: 15
J gene: TRBJ1-6
CDR3 protein: CASSPPATYNSPLHF
CDR3 DNA: TGTGCCAGCAGCCCGCCGGCCACCTATAATTCACCCCTCCACTTT

clone size: -
V gene: TRBV4-1
D gene: TRBD1
CDR3 length: 16
J gene: TRBJ2-5
CDR3 protein: CASRPMGDRGLETQYF
CDR3 DNA: TGCGCCAGCCGGCCCATGGGAGACAGGGGGCTGGAGACCCAGTACTTC

clone size: -
V gene: TRBV5-1
D gene: -
CDR3 length: 15
J gene: TRBJ2-3
CDR3 protein: CASSLVWGPADTQYF
CDR3 DNA: TGCGCCAGCAGCTTGGTCTGGGGCCCTGCAGATACGCAGTATTTT

clone size: -
V gene: TRBV28
D gene: -
CDR3 length: 14
J gene: TRBJ1-5
CDR3 protein: CASSLPLDLQPQHF
CDR3 DNA: TGTGCCAGCAGTTTACCCCTAGACCTTCAGCCCCAGCATTTT

clone size: -
V gene: TRBV2
D gene: -
CDR3 length: 13
J gene: TRBJ2-2
CDR3 protein: CASSRGETGELFF
CDR3 DNA: TGTGCCAGTTCCAGAGGGGAAACCGGGGAGCTGTTTTTT

clone size: medium-sized
V gene: TRBV4-3
D gene: TRBD2
CDR3 length: 16
J gene: TRBJ2-1
CDR3 protein: CASSQEYASGSYEQFF
CDR3 DNA: TGCGCCAGCAGCCAAGAATATGCTAGCGGGAGCTATGAGCAGTTCTTC

clone size: -
V gene: TRBV18
D gene: -
CDR3 length: 14
J gene: TRBJ2-7
CDR3 protein: CASSLELDAYEQYF
CDR3 DNA: TGTGCCAGCTCACTCGAGCTGGATGCCTACGAGCAGTACTTC

clone size: -
V gene: TRBV7-6
D gene: TRBD2
CDR3 length: 14
J gene: TRBJ2-7
CDR3 protein: CASSPAGTTYEQYF
CDR3 DNA: TGTGCCAGCAGCCCCGCCGGGACTACTTACGAGCAGTACTTC

clone size: -
V gene: TRBV6-7
D gene: -
CDR3 length: 17
J gene: TRBJ2-3
CDR3 protein: CASSFDTQIIEEDTQYF
CDR3 DNA: TGTGCCAGCAGTTTCGATACCCAAATTATTGAGGAGGATACGCAGTATTTT

clone size: -
V gene: TRBV4-3
D gene: -
CDR3 length: 16
J gene: TRBJ2-3
CDR3 protein: CASSQDSSRYADTQYF
CDR3 DNA: TGCGCCAGCAGCCAAGATAGTAGCAGGTACGCAGATACGCAGTATTTT

clone size: -
V gene: TRBV5-6
D gene: -
CDR3 length: 14
J gene: TRBJ2-4
CDR3 protein: CASSLEAGRYIQYF
CDR3 DNA: TGTGCCAGCAGCTTGGAAGCAGGGCGTTACATTCAGTACTTC

clone size: -
V gene: TRBV28
D gene: TRBD1
CDR3 length: 15
J gene: TRBJ2-7
CDR3 protein: CASSFRGLVSYEQYF
CDR3 DNA: TGTGCCAGCAGTTTCAGGGGGCTAGTATCCTACGAGCAGTACTTC

clone size: -
V gene: TRBV24-1
D gene: -
CDR3 length: 14
J gene: TRBJ2-2
CDR3 protein: CATSETTGLGELFF
CDR3 DNA: TGTGCCACCAGTGAAACCACAGGGCTCGGGGAGCTGTTTTTT

clone size: -
V gene: TRBV7-2
D gene: -
CDR3 length: 13
J gene: TRBJ1-1
CDR3 protein: CASSLWGGTEAFF
CDR3 DNA: TGTGCCAGCAGCTTATGGGGGGGAACTGAAGCTTTCTTT

clone size: once
V gene: TRBV19
D gene: TRBD1
CDR3 length: 15
J gene: TRBJ2-5
CDR3 protein: CATGQGGITIETQYF
CDR3 DNA: TGTGCCACCGGACAGGGGGGAATTACAATAGAGACCCAGTACTTC

clone size: -
V gene: TRBV7-2
D gene: -
CDR3 length: 14
J gene: TRBJ2-7
CDR3 protein: CASSLASRGHEQYF
CDR3 DNA: TGTGCCAGCAGCTTAGCAAGCAGGGGCCACGAGCAGTACTTC

clone size: -
V gene: TRBV5-1
D gene: -
CDR3 length: 14
J gene: TRBJ2-5
CDR3 protein: CASSRDTNRETQYF
CDR3 DNA: TGCGCCAGCTCCCGGGACACAAATCGGGAGACCCAGTACTTC

clone size: -
V gene: TRBV27
D gene: -
CDR3 length: 18
J gene: TRBJ2-1
CDR3 protein: CASSLFLGTPSSYNEQFF
CDR3 DNA: TGTGCCAGCAGTTTATTCTTGGGGACACCGAGCTCCTACAATGAGCAGTTCTTC

clone size: -
V gene: TRBV6-2/TRBV6-3
D gene: -
CDR3 length: 15
J gene: TRBJ2-4
CDR3 protein: CASSSNREAKNIQYF
CDR3 DNA: TGTGCCAGCAGTTCAAACAGGGAGGCCAAAAACATTCAGTACTTC

clone size: -
V gene: TRBV20-1
D gene: -
CDR3 length: 13
J gene: TRBJ2-5
CDR3 protein: CSASSRSRETQYF
CDR3 DNA: TGCAGTGCTAGTTCGCGTTCCAGGGAGACCCAGTACTTC

clone size: -
V gene: TRBV12-3/TRBV12-4
D gene: -
CDR3 length: 13
J gene: TRBJ2-7
CDR3 protein: CASSLLSSYEQYF
CDR3 DNA: TGTGCCAGCAGTTTACTGAGCTCCTACGAGCAGTACTTC

clone size: -
V gene: TRBV15
D gene: -
CDR3 length: 21
J gene: TRBJ1-1
CDR3 protein: CATSRTRPGIRAVGPAREAFF
CDR3 DNA: TGTGCCACCAGCAGAACCAGACCAGGCATTCGAGCCGTCGGCCCCGCTAGGGAAGCTTTCTTT

clone size: -
V gene: TRBV7-9
D gene: TRBD1
CDR3 length: 15
J gene: TRBJ2-7
CDR3 protein: CASSFWTGPTYEQYF
CDR3 DNA: TGTGCCAGCAGCTTTTGGACAGGGCCCACCTACGAGCAGTACTTC

clone size: -
V gene: TRBV3-1/TRBV3-2
D gene: TRBD2
CDR3 length: 17
J gene: TRBJ2-2
CDR3 protein: CASSQDGLAGIAGELFF
CDR3 DNA: TGTGCCAGCAGCCAAGATGGACTAGCGGGGATCGCCGGGGAGCTGTTTTTT

clone size: -
V gene: TRBV12-3/TRBV12-4
D gene: -
CDR3 length: 13
J gene: TRBJ2-1
CDR3 protein: CASSFAQLLEQFF
CDR3 DNA: TGTGCCAGCAGTTTTGCCCAATTGCTAGAGCAGTTCTTC

clone size: -
V gene: TRBV10-2
D gene: -
CDR3 length: 14
J gene: TRBJ2-7
CDR3 protein: CASSETPKSYEQYF
CDR3 DNA: TGCGCCAGCAGTGAGACCCCCAAAAGCTACGAGCAGTACTTC

clone size: -
V gene: TRBV10-3
D gene: -
CDR3 length: 14
J gene: TRBJ1-5
CDR3 protein: CAISESGGDQPQHF
CDR3 DNA: TGTGCCATCAGTGAGTCTGGGGGGGATCAGCCCCAGCATTTT

clone size: -
V gene: TRBV7-6
D gene: -
CDR3 length: 16
J gene: TRBJ2-2
CDR3 protein: CASSQGRVQNTGELFF
CDR3 DNA: TGTGCCAGCAGCCAAGGGCGGGTACAGAACACCGGGGAGCTGTTTTTT

clone size: -
V gene: TRBV6-2/TRBV6-3
D gene: -
CDR3 length: 13
J gene: TRBJ1-2
CDR3 protein: CASSPLFQTENTF
CDR3 DNA: TGTGCCAGCAGTCCCCTTTTCCAGACAGAAAACACCTTC

clone size: -
V gene: TRBV28
D gene: TRBD2
CDR3 length: 15
J gene: TRBJ2-5
CDR3 protein: CASSFTGGLGETQYF
CDR3 DNA: TGTGCCAGCAGTTTCACGGGAGGGCTGGGGGAGACCCAGTACTTC

clone size: -
V gene: TRBV4-1
D gene: -
CDR3 length: 15
J gene: TRBJ2-5
CDR3 protein: CASSQVSGGGETQYF
CDR3 DNA: TGCGCCAGCAGCCAAGTTAGCGGAGGGGGGGAGACCCAGTACTTC

clone size: -
V gene: TRBV12-3/TRBV12-4
D gene: -
CDR3 length: 13
J gene: TRBJ2-2
CDR3 protein: CASGVSNTGELFF
CDR3 DNA: TGTGCCAGCGGGGTTTCGAACACCGGGGAGCTGTTTTTT

clone size: -
V gene: TRBV14
D gene: -
CDR3 length: 14
J gene: TRBJ2-2
CDR3 protein: CASSPLDRAGELFF
CDR3 DNA: TGTGCCAGCAGCCCTCTGGACCGGGCCGGGGAGCTGTTTTTT

clone size: -
V gene: TRBV19
D gene: -
CDR3 length: 15
J gene: TRBJ1-5
CDR3 protein: CASSSSLGGGQPQHF
CDR3 DNA: TGTGCCAGTAGTTCCAGCCTGGGCGGAGGTCAGCCCCAGCATTTT

clone size: -
V gene: TRBV5-5
D gene: -
CDR3 length: 13
J gene: TRBJ1-4
CDR3 protein: CASSLVAGEKLFF
CDR3 DNA: TGTGCCAGCAGCTTGGTAGCAGGCGAAAAACTGTTTTTT

clone size: -
V gene: TRBV28
D gene: -
CDR3 length: 12
J gene: TRBJ1-2
CDR3 protein: CASSGAGYGYTF
CDR3 DNA: TGTGCCAGCAGTGGGGCCGGCTATGGCTACACCTTC

clone size: -
V gene: TRBV7-3
D gene: TRBD2
CDR3 length: 14
J gene: TRBJ2-1
CDR3 protein: CASSLMASGNEQFF
CDR3 DNA: TGTGCCAGCAGCTTAATGGCTAGCGGCAATGAGCAGTTCTTC